The T cell receptor (beta chain) described here comes from a study of shared clonotypes between healthy human individuals. Whole-study findings and limits: Among the subsets, naive ones generally showed larger estimated richness than memory ones.

Assay used: immunoSEQ multiplex PCR; TCRdb lists only in-frame clones, some missing. In the table there are about 380,000 clones, 96% of which are singletons. Of note for this clone: Its antigen is undetermined.

The sequenced sample consisted of memory CD8+ T cells sorted from blood. Subset meaning: CD45RO+ cells pooled with CCR7-negative TemRA cells. The source of this sequence is a young man in good health.

CDR3 in amino acids: CATENTGELFF. The DNA for the CDR3 is TGTGCCACGGAGAACACCGGGGAGCTGTTTTTT. V and J are TRBV10-3 and TRBJ2-2, with no clear D. V lost 10 bases to trimming and J lost 1 base, with 4 bases between them. CDR1 is ENHRY and CDR2 is SYGVKD in the germline V gene. CDR3 length: 11 amino acids.